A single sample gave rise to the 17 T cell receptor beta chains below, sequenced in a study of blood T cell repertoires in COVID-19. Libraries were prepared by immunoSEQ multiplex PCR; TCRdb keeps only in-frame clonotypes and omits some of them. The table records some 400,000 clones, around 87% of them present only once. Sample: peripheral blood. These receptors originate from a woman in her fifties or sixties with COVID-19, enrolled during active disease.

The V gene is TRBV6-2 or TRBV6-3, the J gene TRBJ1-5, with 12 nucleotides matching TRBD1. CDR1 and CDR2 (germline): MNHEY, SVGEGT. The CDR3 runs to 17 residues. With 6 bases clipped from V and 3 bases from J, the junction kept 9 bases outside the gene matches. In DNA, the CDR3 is TGTGCCAGCAGCCCTACCGGGACAGGGGGCAACAATCAGCCCCAGCATTTT. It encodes CASSPTGTGGNNQPQHF.

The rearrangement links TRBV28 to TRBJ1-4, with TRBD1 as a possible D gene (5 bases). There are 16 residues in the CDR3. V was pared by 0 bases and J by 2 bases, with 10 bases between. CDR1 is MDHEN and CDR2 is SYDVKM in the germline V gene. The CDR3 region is CASSLWGGMTNEKLFF. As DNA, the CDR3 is TGTGCCAGCAGTTTATGGGGGGGGATGACTAATGAAAAACTGTTTTTT. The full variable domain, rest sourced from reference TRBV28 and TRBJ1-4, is DVKVTQSSRYLVKRTGEKVFLECVQDMDHENMFWYRQDPGLGLRLIYFSYDVKMKEKGDIPEGYSVSREKKERFSLILESASTNQTSMYLCASSLWGGMTNEKLFFGSGTQLSVL.

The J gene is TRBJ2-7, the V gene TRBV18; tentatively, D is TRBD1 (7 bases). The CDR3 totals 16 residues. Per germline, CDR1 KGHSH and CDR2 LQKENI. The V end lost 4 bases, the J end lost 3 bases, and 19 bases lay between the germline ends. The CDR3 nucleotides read TGTGCCAGCTCACGAGCGCAGGGGGGTCCAATCTACGAGCAGTACTTC. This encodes CASSRAQGGPIYEQYF.

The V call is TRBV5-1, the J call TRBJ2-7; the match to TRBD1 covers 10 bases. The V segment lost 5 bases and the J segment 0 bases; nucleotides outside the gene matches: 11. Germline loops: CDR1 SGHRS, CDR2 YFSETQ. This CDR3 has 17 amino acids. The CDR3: CASRPTGGGGLSYEQYF. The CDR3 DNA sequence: TGCGCCAGCAGACCGACAGGGGGCGGGGGGCTCTCCTACGAGCAGTACTTC.

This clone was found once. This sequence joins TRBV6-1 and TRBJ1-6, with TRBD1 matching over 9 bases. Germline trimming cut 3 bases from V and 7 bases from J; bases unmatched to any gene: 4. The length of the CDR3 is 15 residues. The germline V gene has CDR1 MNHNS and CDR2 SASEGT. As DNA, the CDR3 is TGTGCCAGCAGTGAGACAGGGGGTACCAATTCACCCCTCCACTTT. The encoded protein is CASSETGGTNSPLHF.

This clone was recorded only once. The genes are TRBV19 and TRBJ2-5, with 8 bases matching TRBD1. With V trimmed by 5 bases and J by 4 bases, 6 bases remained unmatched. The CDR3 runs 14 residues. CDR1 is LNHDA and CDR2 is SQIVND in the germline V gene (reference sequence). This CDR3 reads CASSLPGGRETQYF. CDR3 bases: TGTGCCAGTAGTTTACCAGGGGGCCGAGAGACCCAGTACTTC. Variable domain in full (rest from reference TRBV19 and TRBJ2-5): DGGITQSPKYLFRKEGQNVTLSCEQNLNHDAMYWYRQDPGQGLRLIYYSQIVNDFQKGDIAEGYSVSREKKESFPLTVTSAQKNPTAFYLCASSLPGGRETQYFGPGTRLLVL.

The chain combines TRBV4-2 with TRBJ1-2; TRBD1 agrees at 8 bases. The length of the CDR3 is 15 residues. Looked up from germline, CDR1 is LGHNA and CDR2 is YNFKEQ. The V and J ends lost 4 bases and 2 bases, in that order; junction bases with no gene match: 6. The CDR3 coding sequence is TGTGCCAGCAGCCCGACAGGGGTGGGAAACTATGGCTACACCTTC. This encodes CASSPTGVGNYGYTF.

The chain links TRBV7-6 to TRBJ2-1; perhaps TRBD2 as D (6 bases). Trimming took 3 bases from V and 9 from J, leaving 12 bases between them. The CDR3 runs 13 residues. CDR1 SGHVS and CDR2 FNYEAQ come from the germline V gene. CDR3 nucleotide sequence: TGTGCCAGCAGCTTTCGACCCGGGGGTGAGCAGTTCTTC. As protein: CASSFRPGGEQFF.

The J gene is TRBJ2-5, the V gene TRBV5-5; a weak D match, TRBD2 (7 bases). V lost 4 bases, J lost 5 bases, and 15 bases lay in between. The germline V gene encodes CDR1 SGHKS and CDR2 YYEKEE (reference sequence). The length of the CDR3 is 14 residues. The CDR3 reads CASSGGGAVETQYF. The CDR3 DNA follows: TGTGCCAGCAGCGGTGGGGGGGCCGTGGAGACCCAGTACTTC.

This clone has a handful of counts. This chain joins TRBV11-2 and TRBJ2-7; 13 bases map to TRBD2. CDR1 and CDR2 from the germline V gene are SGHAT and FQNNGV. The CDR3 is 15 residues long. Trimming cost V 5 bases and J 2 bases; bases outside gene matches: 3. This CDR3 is CASSDTSGGAYEQYF. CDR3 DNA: TGTGCCAGCAGCGACACTAGCGGGGGGGCCTACGAGCAGTACTTC.

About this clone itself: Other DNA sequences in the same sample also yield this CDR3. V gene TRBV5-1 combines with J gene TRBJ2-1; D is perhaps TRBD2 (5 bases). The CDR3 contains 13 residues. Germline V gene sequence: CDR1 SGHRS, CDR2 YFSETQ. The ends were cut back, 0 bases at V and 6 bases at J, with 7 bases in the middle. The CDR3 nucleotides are TGCGCCAGCAGCTTGGGGAGCGGCAATGAGCAGTTCTTC. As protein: CASSLGSGNEQFF.

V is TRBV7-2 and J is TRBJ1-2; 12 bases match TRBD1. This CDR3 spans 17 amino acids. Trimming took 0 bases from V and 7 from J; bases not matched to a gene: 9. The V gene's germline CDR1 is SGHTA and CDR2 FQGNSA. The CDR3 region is CASSLASGTGGLGGYTF. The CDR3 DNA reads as TGTGCCAGCAGCTTAGCGTCCGGGACAGGGGGCCTTGGTGGCTACACCTTC. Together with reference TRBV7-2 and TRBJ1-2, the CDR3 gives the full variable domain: GAGVSQSPSNKVTEKGKDVELRCDPISGHTALYWYRQSLGQGLEFLIYFQGNSAPDKSGLPSDRFSAERTGGSVSTLTIQRTQQEDSAVYLCASSLASGTGGLGGYTFGSGTRLTVV.

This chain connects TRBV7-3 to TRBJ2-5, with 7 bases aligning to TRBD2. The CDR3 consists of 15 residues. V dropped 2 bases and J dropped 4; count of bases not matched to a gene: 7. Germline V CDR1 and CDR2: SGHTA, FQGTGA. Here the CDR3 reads CASSLGAGVRETQYF. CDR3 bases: TGTGCCAGCAGCTTAGGGGCGGGGGTCAGAGAGACCCAGTACTTC.

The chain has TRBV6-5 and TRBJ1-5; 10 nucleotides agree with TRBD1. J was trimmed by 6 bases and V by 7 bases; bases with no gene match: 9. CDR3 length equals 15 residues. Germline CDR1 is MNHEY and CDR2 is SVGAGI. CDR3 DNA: TGTGCCAGCACCCGGACGGGGACAGGGGCTCAGCCCCAGCATTTT. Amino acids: CASTRTGTGAQPQHF.

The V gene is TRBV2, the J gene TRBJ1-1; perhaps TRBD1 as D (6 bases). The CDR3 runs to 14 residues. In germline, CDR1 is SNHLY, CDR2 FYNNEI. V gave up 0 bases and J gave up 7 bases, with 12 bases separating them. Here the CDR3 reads CASSEAFVQGEAFF. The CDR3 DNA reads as TGTGCCAGCAGTGAAGCGTTTGTACAGGGTGAAGCTTTCTTT.

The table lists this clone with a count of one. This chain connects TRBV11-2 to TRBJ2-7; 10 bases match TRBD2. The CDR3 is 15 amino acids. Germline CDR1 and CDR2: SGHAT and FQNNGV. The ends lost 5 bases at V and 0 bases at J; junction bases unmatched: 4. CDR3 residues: CASSKLAGSSYEQYF. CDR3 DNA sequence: TGTGCCAGCAGCAAACTAGCGGGGAGCTCCTACGAGCAGTACTTC.

CDR3 sequence reads: CASSQASPSTDTQYF. The CDR3 region has the DNA TGTGCCAGCAGCCAAGCTAGCCCGAGCACAGATACGCAGTATTTT. The V gene is TRBV3-1 (or the pseudogene TRBV3-2), the J gene TRBJ2-3; the D gene is possibly TRBD2 (5 bases). Between the trimmed V and J ends, which lost 1 base and 0 bases, there was a span of 8 bases. Germline values: CDR1 LGHDT, CDR2 YNNKEL (reference sequence). The CDR3 runs to 15 residues.